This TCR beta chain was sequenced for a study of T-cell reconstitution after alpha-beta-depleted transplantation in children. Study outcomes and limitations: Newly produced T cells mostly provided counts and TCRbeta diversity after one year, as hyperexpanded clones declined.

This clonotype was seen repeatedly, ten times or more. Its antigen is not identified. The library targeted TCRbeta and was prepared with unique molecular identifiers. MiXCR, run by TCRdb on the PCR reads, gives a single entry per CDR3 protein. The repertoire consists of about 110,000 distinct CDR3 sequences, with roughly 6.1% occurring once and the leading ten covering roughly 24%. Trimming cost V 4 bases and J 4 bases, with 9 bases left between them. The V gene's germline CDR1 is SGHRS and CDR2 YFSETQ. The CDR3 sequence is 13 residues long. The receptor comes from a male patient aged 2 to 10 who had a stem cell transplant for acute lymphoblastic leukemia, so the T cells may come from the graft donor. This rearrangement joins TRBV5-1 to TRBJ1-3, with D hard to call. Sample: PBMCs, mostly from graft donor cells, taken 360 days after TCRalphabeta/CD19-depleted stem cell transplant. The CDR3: CASSQSGGNTIYF. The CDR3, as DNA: TGCGCCAGCAGCCAATCGGGAGGAAACACCATATATTTT. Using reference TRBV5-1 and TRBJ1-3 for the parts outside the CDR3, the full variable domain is KAGVTQTPRYLIKTRGQQVTLSCSPISGHRSVSWYQQTPGQGLQFLFEYFSETQRNKGNFPGRFSGRQFSNSRSEMNVSTLELGDSALYLCASSQSGGNTIYFGEGSWLTVV.